Listed below are T cell receptor beta chains from one sample, sequenced in a study of blood T cell repertoires in COVID-19. The assay was immunoSEQ multiplex PCR, and TCRdb's table has in-frame clones only and misses some. This table has about 280,000 clones, roughly 80% appearing once. Sequencing was carried out using PBMCs or T cells enriched from blood (not recorded which). These receptors originate from a man between 40 and 49 years old who had been exposed to COVID-19. Both conserved end residues are part of each CDR3. D genes are given only for firm matches. Size is omitted from some rows. Given values are once, few, many or a class for expanded clones.

v_call,d_call,j_call,clone_size,cdr3_aa,cdr3_nt
TRBV19,.,TRBJ2-6,few,CASKKTGSGANVLTF,TGTGCCAGTAAAAAAACAGGCTCTGGGGCCAACGTCCTGACTTTC
TRBV6-5,.,TRBJ1-2,.,CASSYTGPTGGGYTF,TGTGCCAGCAGTTACACCGGGCCCACGGGGGGTGGCTACACCTTC
TRBV10-3,.,TRBJ1-1,.,CAISWGEQSTEAFF,TGTGCCATCAGTTGGGGAGAACAAAGCACTGAAGCTTTCTTT
TRBV7-8,.,TRBJ2-7,.,CASSLYPKGGLNPGEQYF,TGTGCCAGCAGCTTATATCCGAAGGGCGGGCTCAACCCGGGGGAGCAGTACTTC
TRBV19,TRBD1,TRBJ1-1,.,CATSDRYATEAFF,TGTGCCACTTCGGACAGGTACGCCACTGAAGCTTTCTTT
TRBV13,TRBD1,TRBJ2-5,.,CASSLRDRGLQETQYF,TGTGCCAGCAGCTTAAGAGACAGGGGGCTCCAAGAGACCCAGTACTTC
TRBV11-3,.,TRBJ1-3,once,CASSPGGNTIYF,TGTGCCAGCAGCCCAGGGGGAAACACCATATATTTT
TRBV10-1,TRBD2,TRBJ2-1,.,CASSAPRGLAGGVNEQFF,TGCGCCAGCAGTGCACCTCGGGGACTAGCGGGAGGAGTCAATGAGCAGTTCTTC
TRBV6-5,.,TRBJ1-4,.,CASAREGEKLFF,TGTGCCAGCGCCAGGGAGGGGGAAAAACTGTTTTTT
TRBV4-1,.,TRBJ1-1,.,CASSQVRTFQGPGNTEAFF,TGCGCCAGCAGCCAAGTTCGGACCTTCCAGGGCCCGGGGAACACTGAAGCTTTCTTT
TRBV7-9,.,TRBJ1-2,.,CASSPQGRDGYTF,TGTGCCAGCAGTCCACAGGGAAGGGATGGCTACACCTTC
TRBV12-3/TRBV12-4,TRBD1,TRBJ1-2,.,CASRETGEYGYTF,TGTGCCAGCAGGGAGACAGGGGAGTATGGCTACACCTTC
TRBV9,TRBD1,TRBJ1-5,.,CASSVTGQGNQPQHF,TGTGCCAGCAGCGTAACGGGACAGGGGAATCAGCCCCAGCATTTT
TRBV2,.,TRBJ2-5,.,CASSDAAETQYF,TGTGCCAGCAGTGATGCTGCGGAGACCCAGTACTTC
TRBV11-3,.,TRBJ1-2,.,CASSPTDTNYGYTF,TGTGCCAGCAGCCCCACGGACACAAACTATGGCTACACCTTC
TRBV2,.,TRBJ1-5,.,CASSEARGAGRQPQHF,TGTGCCAGCAGTGAAGCGCGGGGGGCAGGGAGGCAGCCCCAGCATTTT
TRBV7-3,TRBD2,TRBJ2-3,.,CASPGLAGEDTQYF,TGTGCCAGTCCGGGACTAGCGGGAGAGGATACGCAGTATTTT
TRBV7-9,.,TRBJ2-3,.,CASSLVAGVVTDTQYF,TGTGCCAGCAGCTTAGTAGCAGGGGTGGTCACAGATACGCAGTATTTT
TRBV24-1,TRBD1,TRBJ2-1,few,CATSDLKGAINEQFF,TGTGCCACCAGTGATTTGAAGGGGGCAATCAATGAGCAGTTCTTC
TRBV7-2,.,TRBJ1-6,.,CASSLVQQGPSPLHF,TGTGCCAGCAGCTTAGTACAACAGGGCCCTTCACCCCTCCACTTT
TRBV6-5,.,TRBJ2-1,.,CASRVGLEGYNEQFF,TGTGCCAGCAGGGTTGGACTCGAGGGTTACAATGAGCAGTTCTTC
TRBV4-1,TRBD1,TRBJ1-5,.,CASSQVDRGYNQPQHF,TGCGCCAGCAGCCAAGTGGACAGGGGGTACAATCAGCCCCAGCATTTT
TRBV7-9,TRBD1,TRBJ1-1,once,CASSLAGGATEAFF,TGTGCCAGCAGCTTAGCAGGGGGCGCAACTGAAGCTTTCTTT
TRBV15,TRBD1,TRBJ1-4,.,CATSPGGSFEKLFF,TGTGCCACCAGCCCAGGGGGCTCATTTGAAAAACTGTTTTTT
TRBV11-2,TRBD2,TRBJ2-7,.,CASSFVHSGSVSYEQYF,TGTGCCAGCAGCTTCGTCCATAGCGGGAGTGTATCCTACGAGCAGTACTTC
TRBV4-1,.,TRBJ1-4,.,CASSLGVANEKLFF,TGCGCCAGCAGCCTCGGGGTTGCTAATGAAAAACTGTTTTTT
TRBV3-1/TRBV3-2,.,TRBJ1-5,.,CASSRGREQPQHF,TGTGCCAGCAGCCGGGGGAGGGAGCAGCCCCAGCATTTT
TRBV11-2,.,TRBJ2-7,.,CASSPSGSVEQYF,TGTGCCAGCAGCCCCTCAGGGTCCGTCGAGCAGTACTTC
TRBV19,TRBD1,TRBJ2-7,.,CASSTRGSSYEQYF,TGTGCCAGTAGTACCAGGGGGAGCTCCTACGAGCAGTACTTC
TRBV6-5,.,TRBJ1-2,.,CASSYSGNNGYTF,TGTGCCAGCAGTTACTCCGGGAATAATGGCTACACCTTC
TRBV5-1,TRBD2,TRBJ2-1,once,CASSFISGSTYNEQFF,TGCGCCAGCAGCTTCATTAGCGGGAGTACCTACAATGAGCAGTTCTTC
TRBV18,TRBD1,TRBJ1-1,once,CASSLTRDRGTEAFF,TGTGCCAGCTCACTAACTAGGGACAGGGGGACTGAAGCTTTCTTT
TRBV10-3,TRBD2,TRBJ2-1,.,CAARKREQGNEQFF,TGTGCCGCGCGAAAGCGGGAGCAAGGCAATGAGCAGTTCTTC
TRBV5-6,.,TRBJ1-1,.,CASSSDLLGAFF,TGTGCCAGCAGCTCGGACTTGTTAGGAGCTTTCTTT
TRBV12-5,TRBD1,TRBJ1-5,.,CASGFGQGGQPQHF,TGTGCTAGTGGTTTCGGACAGGGAGGTCAGCCCCAGCATTTT
TRBV9,.,TRBJ1-6,.,CASSVARENSPLHF,TGTGCCAGCAGCGTAGCGAGGGAGAATTCACCCCTCCACTTT
TRBV7-9,.,TRBJ1-1,.,CASSLTGTGAFF,TGTGCCAGCAGCTTAACGGGAACCGGGGCTTTCTTT
TRBV13,.,TRBJ2-2,once,CASSLGGNTGELFF,TGTGCCAGCAGCTTAGGCGGGAACACCGGGGAGCTGTTTTTT
TRBV12-3/TRBV12-4,.,TRBJ1-4,.,CASSLEQIKLFF,TGTGCCAGCAGTTTGGAACAGATTAAACTGTTTTTT
TRBV3-1/TRBV3-2,.,TRBJ2-6,.,CASSLRPGRFSGANVLTF,TGTGCCAGCAGCCTAAGACCAGGGAGGTTCTCTGGGGCCAACGTCCTGACTTTC
TRBV29-1,TRBD2,TRBJ2-5,.,CSVEGRAGTSQYF,TGCAGCGTTGAAGGTCGGGCCGGGACTAGTCAGTACTTC
TRBV9,TRBD2,TRBJ2-1,.,CASSVSGNSYNEQFF,TGTGCCAGCAGCGTTAGCGGGAACAGCTACAATGAGCAGTTCTTC